The clone carrying this T cell receptor (beta chain) was seen more than once but under ten times. This record comes from a study of blood T cell repertoires in COVID-19. Study in general: Both acute and convalescent COVID-19 samples were obtained from the United States, Italy and Spain.

Sequenced by immunoSEQ multiplex PCR; TCRdb stores in-frame clones only, minus some. This sample yields about 260,000 clones, of which about 87% are seen a single time; approximately 10% belongs to the top ten. CDR3 size: 17 residues. Germline V CDR1 and CDR2: LNHDA, SQIVND (reference sequence). Germline trimming cut 2 bases from V and 5 bases from J; bases unmatched to any gene: 13. V and J are TRBV19 and TRBJ2-7; 9 bases are a match to TRBD1. The TCR was taken from a woman aged 70-85 years with COVID-19, enrolled during active disease. Sequenced input: peripheral blood. The CDR3 DNA is TGTGCCAGTAGTATATGGCAAGACGGGACAGGGACCCACGAGCAGTACTTC. It is translated as CASSIWQDGTGTHEQYF.